This T cell receptor beta chain was recovered during a study of T cell changes during pregnancy in multiple sclerosis (dated by TCRdb to between 2018 and 2020). Background on the whole study: Changes in the T cell repertoire over the course of pregnancy were examined in this study in women with multiple sclerosis.

The library was generated by the immunoSEQ multiplex PCR assay. Here the immuneACCESS table is served through TCRdb, limited to in-frame sequences with V and J called. Missing clones are a known gap in these copies; in checked studies unresolved V genes cover under half, and the rest lacks a known reason. The sample table lists around 45,000 clones, more than 80% of them with a count of one. In total, the top ten clones hold around 8% of the sample. A word on this clone: This clone's antigen is unknown. There are no base qualities to consult, and no much larger clone falls within one base.

The cysteine opens and the phenylalanine closes a CDR3 of 12 amino acids. Here the CDR3 DNA is all that survives: 36 bases in frame from base 1. CDR1 and CDR2, per the germline V gene, are SGHDT and YYEEEE. Relative to germline, V is 0 bases shorter and J is 7 bases shorter, with 5 bases between their ends. Recombination joined TRBV5-6 with TRBJ2-1; a confident D gene designation cannot be given. This clonotype originated in a female donor with multiple sclerosis, enrolled in a pregnancy study. The sequencing used CD8+ T cells from peripheral blood mononuclear cells, collected in the second trimester of pregnancy. The DNA sequence follows: TGTGCCAGCAGCTTGGCGGGTAATGAGCAGTTCTTC. Its protein reads: CASSLAGNEQFF.